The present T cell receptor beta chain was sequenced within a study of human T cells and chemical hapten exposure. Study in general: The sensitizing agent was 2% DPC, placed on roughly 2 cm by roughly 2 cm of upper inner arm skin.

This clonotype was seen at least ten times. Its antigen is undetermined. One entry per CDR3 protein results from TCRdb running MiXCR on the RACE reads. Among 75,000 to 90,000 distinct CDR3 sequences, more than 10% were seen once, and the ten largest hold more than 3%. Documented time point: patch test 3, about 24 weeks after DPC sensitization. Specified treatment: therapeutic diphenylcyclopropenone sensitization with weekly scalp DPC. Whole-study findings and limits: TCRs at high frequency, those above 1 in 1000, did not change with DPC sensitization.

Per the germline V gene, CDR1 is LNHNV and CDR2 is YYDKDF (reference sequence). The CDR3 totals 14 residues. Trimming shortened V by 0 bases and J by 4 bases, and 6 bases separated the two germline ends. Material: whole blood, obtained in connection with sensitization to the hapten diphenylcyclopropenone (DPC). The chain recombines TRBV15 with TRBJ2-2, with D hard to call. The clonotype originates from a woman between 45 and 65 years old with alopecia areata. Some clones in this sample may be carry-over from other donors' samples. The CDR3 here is CATSRDHATGELFF. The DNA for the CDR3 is TGTGCCACCAGCAGAGATCACGCCACCGGGGAGCTGTTTTTT.